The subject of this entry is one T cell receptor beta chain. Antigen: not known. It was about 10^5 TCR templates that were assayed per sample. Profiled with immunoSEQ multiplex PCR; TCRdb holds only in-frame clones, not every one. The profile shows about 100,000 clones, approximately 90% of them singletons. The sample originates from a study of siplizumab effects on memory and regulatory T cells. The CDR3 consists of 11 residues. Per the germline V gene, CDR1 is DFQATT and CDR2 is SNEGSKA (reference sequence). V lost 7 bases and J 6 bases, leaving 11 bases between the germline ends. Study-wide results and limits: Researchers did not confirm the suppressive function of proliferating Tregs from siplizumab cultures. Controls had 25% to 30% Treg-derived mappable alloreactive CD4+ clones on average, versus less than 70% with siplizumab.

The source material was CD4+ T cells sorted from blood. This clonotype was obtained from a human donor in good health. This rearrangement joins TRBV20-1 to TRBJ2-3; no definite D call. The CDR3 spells CSVWRFDTQYF. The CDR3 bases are TGCAGTGTATGGCGATTCGATACGCAGTATTTT.